A selection of T cell receptor beta chains follows, all from one sample in a study of T cell repertoires and HLA-DP antigens. Their recognized antigens are unknown. Sequenced by immunoSEQ multiplex PCR; TCRdb stores in-frame clones only, minus some. This table holds approximately 100,000 clones, about nine tenths found once. Sequenced sample: CD4+ T cells from PBMCs. The receptors here all came from a man over 45 in good health and CMV-seronegative. CDR3s include the opening cysteine and the closing phenylalanine or tryptophan.

cdr3_aa: CASSFRQRNTEAFF
v_call: TRBV27

cdr3_aa: CASSLTGGGETQYF
v_call: TRBV6-1

cdr3_aa: CASSRLYEQYF
v_call: TRBV7-2

cdr3_aa: CASSQSQDSNQPQHF
v_call: TRBV4-2

cdr3_aa: CASSPRTGGHETQYF
v_call: TRBV7-8

cdr3_aa: CASSLGLAGVETQYF
v_call: TRBV11-2

cdr3_aa: CASSTRTGGHIEKGYTF
v_call: TRBV18

cdr3_aa: CAWSINRGQGEAFF
v_call: TRBV30

cdr3_aa: CASSSPTSGDKETQYF
v_call: TRBV7-3

cdr3_aa: CASSFSGGYNEQFF
v_call: TRBV7-9

cdr3_aa: CASSPNMGTGTHEQYF
v_call: TRBV2

cdr3_aa: CASSMIGTGGYEQYF
v_call: TRBV19

cdr3_aa: CASSVTSGVAETQYF
v_call: TRBV2

cdr3_aa: CASSLQALAGTGELFF
v_call: TRBV7-2

cdr3_aa: CASSESGGRSTDTQYF
v_call: TRBV10-1

cdr3_aa: CASSFRGPGTGELFF
v_call: TRBV28

cdr3_aa: CASSRRQANNEKLFF
v_call: TRBV5-8

cdr3_aa: CASSLGMGQLVLNTEAFF
v_call: TRBV5-1

cdr3_aa: CASRRDSLSNQPQHF
v_call: TRBV6-1

cdr3_aa: CASSKKKPTGLSYEQYF
v_call: TRBV21-1